The clone carrying this T cell receptor (beta chain) was found a few times. Its target is unknown. The data were taken from a study of cytomegalovirus exposure and HLA in healthy donors. Study results and limitations: The listing of about 150 TCR beta chains classed them as cytomegalovirus-associated.

PCR used 60 Vbeta primers and 13 Jbeta primers. Some clones are missing from TCRdb's copy, which holds only in-frame ones; the method was immunoSEQ multiplex PCR. The sample comprises 85,000 to 130,000 clones, roughly 73% of which are singletons, and roughly 2.5% rests with the top ten. Donors were ostensibly healthy at sampling, although undocumented immune exposures were probable. This sequence was found in a man aged 35-49 years in good health and CMV-seronegative. Material: PBMCs.

The CDR3 DNA follows: TGTGCCAGCAGTTACTCGAGGGTTGAAAAACTGTTTTTT. Translated: CASSYSRVEKLFF. V gene TRBV6-6 combines with J gene TRBJ1-4; no clear D gene. The CDR3 extends over 13 amino acids. Germline CDR1 is MNHNY and CDR2 is SVGAGI (reference sequence). Trimming removed 0 bases from V and 7 bases from J, with 6 bases in between.